These 14 T cell receptor beta chains originate from one sample sequenced in a study of immune heterogeneity within non-small cell lung tumors. At roughly 610 ng per sample, bulk tumor genomic DNA provided the template. Multiple widely separated biopsies were taken from each primary tumor at surgery. Curative operations were performed on patients who had untreated, newly diagnosed non-small cell lung cancer. The TCR beta CDR3 region underwent multiplex PCR amplification with 32 V and 13 J primers. One entry per CDR3 protein results from TCRdb running MiXCR on the multiplex PCR reads. Among some 2,500 distinct CDR3 sequences, around 50% were seen once, and the ten largest hold 35% to 50%. The specimen sequenced was lung tumor tissue. The receptors were gathered from a man aged 50 or older with non-small cell lung cancer.

The V gene is TRBV7-3, the J gene TRBJ2-1, with 7 bases lining up with TRBD2. The CDR3 loop spans 17 amino acids. The germline V gene has CDR1 SGHTA and CDR2 FQGTGA. V lost 2 bases, J lost 0 bases, and 7 bases stayed unmatched. The CDR3 protein is CASSLRGDYSSYNEQFF. The CDR3 DNA reads TGTGCCAGCAGCTTACGGGGGGACTACAGCTCCTACAATGAGCAGTTCTTC.

This chain uses TRBV10-3 with TRBJ2-7, with 7 bases aligning to TRBD1. Germline V lookup: CDR1 ENHRY, CDR2 SYGVKD. The CDR3 length is 14 residues. V lost 0 bases to trimming and J lost 6 bases; unmatched junction nucleotides: 5. The CDR3 DNA reads TGTGCCATCAGTGAGTCGGCCAGGGGGATCGAGCAGTACTTC. It codes for CAISESARGIEQYF.

This clonotype is labeled as medium-sized. The rearrangement joins TRBV11-1 to TRBJ1-4; tentative D call: TRBD1 (6 bases). There are 15 residues in the CDR3. Germline loops: CDR1 SGHAT, CDR2 FQDESV (reference sequence). Trimming took 3 bases from V and 10 from J, leaving 18 bases between them. CDR3 sequence reads: CASSLGQRGKGKLFF. Here the CDR3 DNA reads TGTGCCAGCAGCTTGGGACAACGTGGAAAGGGAAAACTGTTTTTT.

The J gene is TRBJ2-7, the V gene TRBV24-1; perhaps TRBD2 as D (5 bases). V was cut by 3 bases and J by 3 bases, with 11 bases left in between. CDR3 size: 14 residues. Per the germline V gene, CDR1 is KGHDR and CDR2 is SFDVKD. The CDR3 sequence is CATSDPPRDYEQYF. In DNA, the CDR3 is TGTGCCACCAGTGATCCGCCCCGGGACTACGAGCAGTACTTC.

The V gene is TRBV28, the J gene TRBJ2-7; TRBD1 agrees at 8 bases. This CDR3 is built from 14 residues. After removal of 4 bases from V and 4 bases from J, the junction contained 6 bases not matched to a gene. Germline loops: CDR1 MDHEN, CDR2 SYDVKM. The CDR3 nucleotides are TGTGCCAGCAGTTCCCCGGACAGGGAGTACGAGCAGTACTTC. This translates into CASSSPDREYEQYF.

The chain has TRBV5-4 and TRBJ2-7; possibly TRBD1 for D (5 bases). The length of the CDR3 is 13 residues. Germline assignment: CDR1 SGHNT and CDR2 YYREEE (reference sequence). V lost 4 bases and J lost 0, with 8 bases in between. Here the CDR3 DNA reads TGTGCCAGCAGCCCACAGGACTCCTACGAGCAGTACTTC. Protein product: CASSPQDSYEQYF.

By share, this clonotype counts as medium-sized. The chain combines TRBV19 with TRBJ2-7; TRBD1 matches 8 bases. This CDR3 is 14 amino acids long. The V gene's germline CDR1 is LNHDA and CDR2 SQIVND (reference sequence). After removal of 5 bases from V and 4 bases from J, the junction contained 7 bases not matched to a gene. The CDR3 DNA reads TGTGCCAGTAGTCCGGGGACAGGCTTTTACGAGCAGTACTTC. This sequence encodes CASSPGTGFYEQYF.

The V call is TRBV15, the J call TRBJ2-5, with 8 bases matching TRBD2. The trim removed 3 bases at V and 4 bases at J, leaving 1 base unmatched. CDR3 length: 13 amino acids. The germline V gene has CDR1 LNHNV and CDR2 YYDKDF (reference sequence). CDR3 region: CATSRLAGETQYF. The CDR3 nucleotides are TGTGCCACCAGCAGGCTAGCGGGAGAGACCCAGTACTTC.

The rearrangement joins TRBV29-1 to TRBJ2-5; TRBD1 might be the D (6 bases). Trimming pared 6 bases from V and 1 base from J, leaving 9 bases between. This CDR3 is 12 amino acids long. CDR1 SQVTM and CDR2 ANQGSEA come from the germline V gene. CDR3 DNA sequence: TGCAGCGTCGGACAGTCCCAAGAGACCCAGTACTTC. Translation: CSVGQSQETQYF.

The chain has TRBV2 and TRBJ2-2; D might be TRBD2 (7 bases). The CDR3 totals 16 residues. The V and J ends lost 5 bases and 7 bases respectively, with 20 bases between them. Germline CDR1 reads SNHLY; CDR2 reads FYNNEI. The CDR3 DNA is TGTGCCAGCAGTCAATCTAGGGGGGGCTTGGTCGGGGAGCTGTTTTTT. Amino acids: CASSQSRGGLVGELFF. Combining the CDR3 with reference TRBV2 and TRBJ2-2 gives the whole variable domain EPEVTQTPSHQVTQMGQEVILRCVPISNHLYFYWYRQILGQKVEFLVSFYNNEISEKSEIFDDQFSVERPDGSNFTLKIRSTKLEDSAMYFCASSQSRGGLVGELFFGEGSRLTVL.

Remarks on this clonotype: A junction end diverges from the germline sequence, so it may reflect a read error. The chain links TRBV28 to TRBJ1-2, with 10 bases matching TRBD1. CDR3 length: 11 amino acids. Looked up from germline, CDR1 is MDHEN and CDR2 is SYDVKM. CDR3 sequence (DNA): TGTGCCAGCGGTAACGCCGGGACAGGGGTCTTC. This sequence encodes CASGNAGTGVF.

By sample fraction, this clonotype is medium-sized. This sequence joins TRBV20-1 and TRBJ2-3; 8 nucleotides align to TRBD2. The germline gives CDR1 DFQATT, CDR2 SNEGSKA (reference sequence). With V trimmed by 1 base and J by 5 bases, 8 bases remained unmatched. The CDR3 is 15 residues long. This CDR3 is CSARGSGRRGDTQYF. CDR3 sequence (DNA): TGCAGTGCTAGAGGGAGCGGGAGAAGGGGAGATACGCAGTATTTT.

This clonotype is judged medium-sized. J is TRBJ2-1 and V is TRBV5-4, with TRBD1 identical over 10 bases. The CDR3 is made up of 15 amino acids. Germline V gene sequence: CDR1 SGHNT, CDR2 YYREEE (reference sequence). With V trimmed by 4 bases and J by 7 bases, 8 bases remained unmatched. CDR3 region: CASSPGTGVNNEQFF. CDR3 in DNA: TGTGCCAGCAGCCCCGGGACAGGGGTAAATAATGAGCAGTTCTTC.

V and J are TRBV11-2 and TRBJ2-1; the D gene is possibly TRBD1 (5 bases). The CDR3 runs 14 residues. The V and J ends lost 5 bases and 0 bases respectively, with 8 bases between them. Germline lookup yields CDR1 SGHAT and CDR2 FQNNGV. The CDR3 coding sequence is TGTGCCAGCAGCAGGGGTAGCTCCTACAATGAGCAGTTCTTC. Its translation is CASSRGSSYNEQFF.